The clone carrying this TCR beta chain was observed at least ten times. Its antigen is as yet unknown. The data belong to a study of regulatory T cells in long-lasting Graves disease. Building the TCR beta libraries relied on iRepertoire HTBI primers, and CDR3 regions underwent Arm-PCR. Using its own MiXCR run on the multiplex PCR reads, TCRdb lists one record per CDR3 protein. This table has roughly 360,000 distinct CDR3 sequences, roughly 10% appearing once. Noted time point: newly diagnosed GD, antithyroid drugs for less than 3 months. After RNA was extracted from PBMCs, the TCR library was made from it. Whole-study findings and limits: The study found persistent patients shared more public clonotypes (approximately 2,700) than new patients (roughly 880).

Trimming left V 1 base short and J 5 bases short, with 15 bases between. CDR1 SGHDN and CDR2 FVKESK come from the germline V gene. CDR3 size: 16 residues. In addition, the sample was reused for a study of T cells in Graves' hyperthyroidism and ophthalmopathy. That paper states: Diagnoses were made from clinical symptoms, serum measures (thyroxine and TRAb), thyroid ultrasound and orbital computed tomography. Ophthalmopathy got predicted by the model a median approximately 6.4 months before its onset.

The chain carries TRBV14 and TRBJ2-1; a weak D match, TRBD2 (6 bases). Sequences were derived from peripheral blood mononuclear cells (PBMCs), sampled at new diagnosis, from a patient treated with antithyroid drugs. The clonotype comes from a young woman with Graves disease. The CDR3 DNA follows: TGTGCCAGCAGCCAAGTTACGGGGGTATCGGACAATGAGCAGTTCTTC. The encoded protein is CASSQVTGVSDNEQFF.